This is a list of T cell receptor beta chains from one sample in a study of T cell responses to AZD1222 COVID-19 vaccine. Data came from immunoSEQ multiplex PCR; TCRdb stores just in-frame clones and leaves some out. Seen here are over 120,000 clones, approximately 92% observed once, and the top ten hold roughly 3.5%. Sequences were derived from peripheral blood, sampled 28 days after the second AZD1222 dose. The receptor source for this set is an adult who received the AZD1222 COVID-19 vaccine. The CDR3 runs from the conserved cysteine through the conserved F or W. Each record gives: D gene, V gene, J gene, clone size, CDR3 protein, CDR3 DNA. The D gene is left open where the match is weak. Expanded clones are given a class, and other clones once, few, many or no size at all.

TRBD1	TRBV7-6	TRBJ2-1	once	CASTQNLGQGANEQFF	TGTGCCAGCACCCAGAATCTTGGGCAGGGGGCGAATGAGCAGTTCTTC
-	TRBV28	TRBJ2-7	-	CASRSPGISYEQYF	TGTGCCAGCAGATCCCCCGGGATCTCCTACGAGCAGTACTTC
TRBD2	TRBV5-1	TRBJ2-2	-	CASSLGPDSGGTGELFF	TGCGCCAGCAGCTTGGGGCCGGATAGCGGGGGAACAGGGGAGCTGTTTTTT
-	TRBV5-1	TRBJ2-7	once	CASSLGGGYEQYF	TGCGCCAGCAGCTTGGGAGGGGGGTACGAGCAGTACTTC
TRBD1	TRBV19	TRBJ1-5	-	CASRLDRGHQPQHF	TGTGCCAGTAGGCTAGACAGGGGACATCAGCCCCAGCATTTT
-	TRBV11-1	TRBJ1-1	-	CASSLASEGNTEAFF	TGTGCCAGCAGCTTAGCGTCGGAGGGGAACACTGAAGCTTTCTTT
-	TRBV5-1	TRBJ2-1	-	CASSFIPFLRDTRYNEQFF	TGCGCCAGCAGCTTCATACCTTTCCTCCGGGACACCCGCTACAATGAGCAGTTCTTC
-	TRBV2	TRBJ2-2	-	CASSSQGPRTGELFF	TGTGCCAGCAGTTCTCAAGGGCCTCGTACCGGGGAGCTGTTTTTT
TRBD1	TRBV11-2	TRBJ1-2	once	CASRLTGTGQVGYTF	TGTGCCAGCAGATTAACCGGGACAGGGCAGGTTGGCTACACCTTC
-	TRBV7-9	TRBJ2-7	-	CASSLASGYYEQYF	TGTGCCAGCAGCTTAGCGTCAGGGTACTACGAGCAGTACTTC
TRBD1	TRBV19	TRBJ2-7	-	CASTSGTGLAYEQYF	TGTGCCAGTACCTCGGGGACAGGTCTGGCCTACGAGCAGTACTTC
-	TRBV4-2	TRBJ1-2	once	CASSLRGRDENGYTF	TGTGCCAGCAGCCTCAGAGGCAGGGATGAAAATGGCTACACCTTC
-	TRBV6-5	TRBJ1-1	-	CASSYDRKNTEAFF	TGTGCCAGCAGTTACGACAGGAAGAACACTGAAGCTTTCTTT
TRBD1	TRBV28	TRBJ1-5	-	CASSSHQGQGPNQPQHF	TGTGCCAGCAGTTCCCACCAGGGACAGGGCCCCAATCAGCCCCAGCATTTT
TRBD1	TRBV10-3	TRBJ2-7	-	CAIRRDSYEQYF	TGTGCCATCAGACGGGACAGCTACGAGCAGTACTTC
TRBD2	TRBV14	TRBJ2-1	-	CASRLSGRVGNEQFF	TGTGCCAGTCGACTTAGCGGGAGGGTAGGGAATGAGCAGTTCTTC
TRBD2	TRBV15	TRBJ2-7	-	CATSDEGGLAGAYEQYF	TGTGCCACCAGCGACGAGGGGGGACTAGCGGGAGCCTACGAGCAGTACTTC
-	TRBV6-5	TRBJ2-5	once	CASRTGSQETQYF	TGTGCCAGCAGGACAGGTTCCCAAGAGACCCAGTACTTC
-	TRBV18	TRBJ1-4	-	CASSPMGAESEKLFF	TGTGCCAGCTCACCAATGGGGGCAGAGAGTGAAAAACTGTTTTTT
-	TRBV7-2	TRBJ2-2	-	CASRPYTGELFF	TGTGCCAGCAGACCATACACCGGGGAGCTGTTTTTT
TRBD2	TRBV6-5	TRBJ2-3	-	CASSSGTSGSQAQYF	TGTGCCAGCAGTTCCGGGACTAGCGGGAGCCAGGCGCAGTATTTT
-	TRBV18	TRBJ2-6	-	CASSPKVGNGANVLTF	TGTGCCAGCTCACCAAAAGTAGGGAACGGGGCCAACGTCCTGACTTTC
-	TRBV19	TRBJ2-5	few	CASSSSLIDRIETQYF	TGTGCCAGTAGTAGTTCTTTGATAGACCGGATTGAGACCCAGTACTTC
-	TRBV13	TRBJ2-7	-	CASSFRAGVPYEQYF	TGTGCCAGCAGCTTCCGGGCAGGGGTCCCCTACGAGCAGTACTTC
TRBD1	TRBV6-2/TRBV6-3	TRBJ2-4	-	CASSYGSGGEAKNIQYF	TGTGCCAGCAGTTACGGATCAGGGGGAGAGGCCAAAAACATTCAGTACTTC
-	TRBV5-5	TRBJ1-5	-	CASSLEGGGNQPQHF	TGTGCCAGCAGCTTGGAGGGAGGGGGCAATCAGCCCCAGCATTTT
-	TRBV18	TRBJ1-4	-	CASSPRRARDNEKLFF	TGTGCCAGCTCACCAAGGCGGGCCAGGGATAATGAAAAACTGTTTTTT
TRBD1	TRBV6-4	TRBJ2-2	-	CASSDLPGQGAGELFF	TGTGCCAGCAGTGACCTACCGGGACAGGGGGCCGGGGAGCTGTTTTTT